The 10 T cell receptor beta chains presented below share a single source sample, sequenced in a study of regulatory T cells in long-lasting Graves disease (dated by TCRdb to about 2021). Per the publication, the time point label means: newly diagnosed GD, antithyroid drugs for less than 3 months. RNA was extracted from PBMCs in TRIzol for both TCR sequencing and RNA sequencing. The method was multiplex PCR. Sequenced using an Illumina HiSeq 4000. CDR3 regions were amplified by Arm-PCR with iRepertoire HTBI primers to construct TCR beta libraries. TCRdb itself trimmed the public reads at Q25 with fastp, ran MiXCR and retained productive beta chains. Every entry covers one CDR3 protein and lists the most common genes and DNA from its rows. The sample table shows hundreds of thousands of distinct CDR3 sequences, and around 17% are seen once. In total, the top ten clones hold about 18% of the sample. In addition, the sample was reused for a study of T cells in Graves' hyperthyroidism and ophthalmopathy.

Sequenced material: peripheral blood mononuclear cells (PBMCs), taken at new diagnosis, from a patient treated with antithyroid drugs. The source of these receptors is a woman younger than 45 with Graves disease. Donor details come from another sample of the same person, matched by shared clones.

The rearrangement links TRBV20-1 to TRBJ1-3; D is unresolved. Trimming shortened V by 5 bases and J by 6 bases, and 8 bases separated the two germline ends. Germline CDR1 is DFQATT and CDR2 is SNEGSKA (reference sequence). The CDR3 sequence is 11 residues long. The CDR3 sequence is CSARTENTIYF. The CDR3 DNA follows: TGCAGTGCTCGTACAGAAAACACCATATATTTT.

This clonotype occurred a few times. The CDR3 bases are TGTGCCAGCAGCCAAAAAGTTAAGGGTGGCCGCGAAGCTTTCTTT. It encodes CASSQKVKGGREAFF. The chain links TRBV3-1 to TRBJ1-1; D is uncertain. The germline V gene encodes CDR1 LGHDT and CDR2 YNNKEL (reference sequence). V was pared by 2 bases and J by 8 bases, with 18 bases between. The CDR3 is made up of 15 amino acids.

This chain joins TRBV2 and TRBJ2-7; either TRBD1 or TRBD2 may fit D (7 bases each). CDR1 is SNHLY and CDR2 is FYNNEI in the germline V gene. The length of the CDR3 is 14 residues. Trimming pared 7 bases from V and 4 bases from J, leaving 17 bases between. The CDR3 DNA is TGTGCCAGCACCGGGGAGGGGGCTCGTTACGAGCAGTACTTC. Translated: CASTGEGARYEQYF.

The genes are TRBV15 and TRBJ1-3; D ambiguous. The V and J ends lost 1 base and 0 bases respectively, with 13 bases between them. There are 17 residues in the CDR3. The germline V gene encodes CDR1 LNHNV and CDR2 YYDKDF (reference sequence). The CDR3 is CATSRGPGTSSGNTIYF. CDR3 DNA sequence: TGTGCCACCAGCAGAGGACCTGGAACGAGCTCTGGAAACACCATATATTTT. Combining the CDR3 with reference TRBV15 and TRBJ1-3 gives the whole variable domain DAMVIQNPRYQVTQFGKPVTLSCSQTLNHNVMYWYQQKSSQAPKLLFHYYDKDFNNEADTPDNFQSRRPNTSFCFLDIRSPGLGDTAMYLCATSRGPGTSSGNTIYFGEGSWLTVV.

This clonotype occurred many times. The chain uses TRBV28 and TRBJ1-6; TRBD1 matches at 7 bases. This CDR3 is 15 amino acids long. Germline values: CDR1 MDHEN, CDR2 SYDVKM. V lost 7 bases, J lost 3 bases, and 6 bases stayed unmatched. CDR3 sequence: CASTLAGGYNSPLHF. The CDR3 DNA follows: TGTGCCAGCACCCTGGCAGGGGGCTATAATTCACCCCTCCACTTT.

Ten or more counts support this clonotype. This chain joins TRBV28 and TRBJ1-1; unclear D gene. Germline V lookup: CDR1 MDHEN, CDR2 SYDVKM. V was trimmed by 6 bases and J by 0 bases, leaving 8 bases between them. This CDR3 region has 13 residues. The DNA of the CDR3 is TGTGCCAGCAGCCCCGACCTGAACACTGAAGCTTTCTTT. Translated: CASSPDLNTEAFF.

This clonotype came up a few times. The chain combines TRBV9 with TRBJ2-5; D is possibly TRBD1 or TRBD2 (6 bases each). Germline-derived CDR1 and CDR2 are SGDLS and YYNGEE. The CDR3 is 15 residues long. V was clipped by 0 bases and J by 3 bases, with 12 bases between them. CDR3 protein: CASSVALGGKETQYF. The CDR3 DNA sequence: TGTGCCAGCAGCGTAGCTCTAGGGGGGAAAGAGACCCAGTACTTC.

Many counts were recorded for this clonotype. This chain joins TRBV5-1 and TRBJ2-7; 12 positions agree with TRBD2. V lost 1 base and J lost 6; bases outside the gene matches: 8. The V gene's germline CDR1 is SGHRS and CDR2 YFSETQ. The CDR3 runs 16 residues. The CDR3 here is CASSLMGLAGILEQYF. CDR3 nucleotide sequence: TGCGCCAGCAGCTTGATGGGACTAGCGGGCATCCTCGAGCAGTACTTC.

V usage is TRBV6-2 or TRBV6-3 and J usage is TRBJ2-1; TRBD1 matches 8 bases. CDR3 length: 13 residues. V lost 6 bases to trimming and J lost 8 bases; unmatched junction nucleotides: 6. CDR1 and CDR2 from the germline V gene are MNHEY and SVGEGT. The CDR3: CASRETGADEQFF. CDR3 DNA: TGTGCCAGCAGGGAGACAGGGGCGGATGAGCAGTTCTTC.

This clonotype was seen ten or more times. This chain connects TRBV12-3 or TRBV12-4 to TRBJ1-2; no clear D gene. Trimming took 0 bases from V and 13 from J, leaving 15 bases between them. The CDR3 runs 13 residues. This CDR3 is CASSLAVTSSITF. The CDR3 region has the DNA TGTGCCAGCAGTTTAGCTGTGACAAGTTCGATCACCTTC.